These 6 T cell receptor beta chains share one sample of origin, sequenced in a study of T cells in Graves' hyperthyroidism and ophthalmopathy. The investigators amplified TCR beta CDR3 regions from RNA transcripts. In the first-round RT-PCR of the TCR CDR3, the HTBI primer set was used. TCRdb called the multiplex PCR reads again in MiXCR, with one record for every CDR3 protein. The sample shows more than 300,000 distinct CDR3 sequences, around 13% of them seen only once. The sequenced material came from blood. The receptor source for this set is a woman aged 55-69 years with Graves' hyperthyroidism.

This clonotype has at least ten counts. The CDR3, as DNA: TGTGCCAGCAGTCCCTCGACGGGACAGGGTTTTCAGCCCCAGCATTTT. Its protein product is CASSPSTGQGFQPQHF. The rearrangement uses TRBV28 and TRBJ1-5; 9 bases are a match to TRBD1. V lost 5 bases, J lost 6 bases, and 11 bases stayed unmatched. CDR1 MDHEN and CDR2 SYDVKM come from the germline V gene. The CDR3 spans 16 residues.

This clonotype has only a few counts. At one of its ends the junction is not consistent with the germline gene, which may arise from a read error. The gene calls are TRBV7-9 and TRBJ1-5; D is undetermined. Germline CDR1 SEHNR, CDR2 FQNEAQ (reference sequence). This CDR3 has 15 amino acids. DNA for the CDR3: TGTGCCAACAGCGCGGTTGGCAGCGGCAATCAGCCCCAGCATTTT. Amino acid sequence: CANSAVGSGNQPQHF.

Many counts were recorded for this clonotype. CDR3 bases: TGTGCCAGCAGCGATACCGGGCCCCAGGGCTACGGTGGCTACACCTTC. Translated, it gives CASSDTGPQGYGGYTF. V gene TRBV9 combines with J gene TRBJ1-2, with D possibly being TRBD1 (5 bases). Looked up from germline, CDR1 is SGDLS and CDR2 is YYNGEE. V lost 3 bases and J lost 7, with 22 bases in between. The CDR3 consists of 16 residues. Together with reference TRBV9 and TRBJ1-2, the CDR3 gives the full variable domain: DSGVTQTPKHLITATGQRVTLRCSPRSGDLSVYWYQQSLDQGLQFLIQYYNGEERAKGNILERFSAQQFPDLHSELNLSSLELGDSALYFCASSDTGPQGYGGYTFGSGTRLTVV.

This clonotype was observed many times. V gene TRBV10-3 combines with J gene TRBJ1-5; D may be TRBD1 (5 bases). V shed 5 bases and J shed 7 bases, with 12 bases lying between them. The germline CDR1 and CDR2 sequences are ENHRY and SYGVKD. The CDR3 is 13 amino acids. DNA for the CDR3: TGTGCCATCAGTCCAGGGACGGGGCAGCCCCAGCATTTT. Its protein product is CAISPGTGQPQHF.

About this clonotype itself: A much more abundant neighbour one base away suggests this may be a read error. The chain has TRBV11-2 and TRBJ2-7; possibly TRBD1 for D (5 bases). Trimming shortened V by 5 bases and J by 7 bases, and 12 bases separated the two germline ends. The CDR3 is 12 residues long. Germline values: CDR1 SGHAT, CDR2 FQNNGV. CDR3 in amino acids: CASSPTELEQYF. In DNA, the CDR3 is TGTGCCAGCAGCCCGACAGAACTGGAGCAGTACTTC.

This clonotype showed up many times. V is TRBV5-1 and J is TRBJ2-3, with TRBD2 matching over 14 bases. V was clipped by 4 bases and J by 5 bases; unmatched bases: 6. The CDR3 is 16 residues long. Germline CDR1 and CDR2: SGHRS and YFSETQ. CDR3 coding DNA: TGCGCCAGCAGCGATGGGACTAGCGGGAGTGGAGATACGCAGTATTTT. This gives the protein CASSDGTSGSGDTQYF.